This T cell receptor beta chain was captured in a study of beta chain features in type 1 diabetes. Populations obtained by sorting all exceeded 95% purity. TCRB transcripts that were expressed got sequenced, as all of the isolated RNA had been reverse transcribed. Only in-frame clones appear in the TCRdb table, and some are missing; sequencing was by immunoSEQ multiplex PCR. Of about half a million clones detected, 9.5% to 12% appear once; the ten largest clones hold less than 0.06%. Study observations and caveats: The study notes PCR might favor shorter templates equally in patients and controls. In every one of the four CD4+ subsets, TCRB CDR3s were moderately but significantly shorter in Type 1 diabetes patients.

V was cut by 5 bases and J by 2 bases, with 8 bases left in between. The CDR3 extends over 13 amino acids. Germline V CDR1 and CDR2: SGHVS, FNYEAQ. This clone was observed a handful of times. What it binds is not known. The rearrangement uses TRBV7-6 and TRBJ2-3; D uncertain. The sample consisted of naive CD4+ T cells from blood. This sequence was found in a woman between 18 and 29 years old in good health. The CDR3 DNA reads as TGTGCCAGCAGCCTACAGTCCACAGATACGCAGTATTTT. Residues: CASSLQSTDTQYF.